This note documents a single T cell receptor (beta chain) sequence. The specificity of this receptor is unknown. No qualities accompany the bases; no much larger clone lies one base away. In Seattle, one collaborating source enrolled patients while the infection was active and tracked those patients longitudinally over the course of disease. The collaborating institutions used their own protocols to collect whole blood in K2EDTA tubes. For TCRbeta analysis, collaborators shipped samples as frozen whole blood, isolated PBMCs, or DNA extracted from either of those sample types. The data are from a study of blood T cell repertoires in COVID-19 (dated by TCRdb to the early 2020s). As for the study more broadly: Samples covering the acute and convalescent phases of COVID-19 were provided by collaborators in the United States, Italy and Spain. The material from the prospective study consisted of cDNA or gDNA derived from T cells, B-cell-depleted T cells, or PBMCs. Subjects who had been exposed to COVID-19, were actively infected with it, or had recovered from it provided the deeply sampled blood TCRbeta repertoires that made up the dataset. The repertoires were made available in a free public database intended to serve as a resource for research on the immune response to SARS-CoV-2. The samples were drawn from two sources: the first 160 participants of the ongoing ImmuneRACE study, and some 1,300 subjects contributed by 6 global collaborators. A de-identified subject ID, COVID-19 status, age in years and sex were almost always included in the sample metadata. Where HLA class I and class II types were available, the types were taken from metadata supplied by the sample provider, not from assay-based typing. Findings and caveats that apply to the study as a whole: The amount of clinical and demographic metadata varied by source and participant and was provided uncurated.

TCRbeta CDR3 regions were amplified from genomic DNA using the immunoSEQ Assay, a bias-controlled multiplex PCR. The study's own analysis went as follows. The number of nucleated cells in each sample was estimated by amplification of reference gene primers within the assay. To quantify the absolute abundance of each unique TCRbeta CDR3 rearrangement, sequence reads were collapsed and filtered. For each sample, productive Simpson clonality was calculated as the square root of Simpson's diversity index over productive rearrangements. TCRdb holds this immuneACCESS table with in-frame rearrangements only. Some clones are missing; in checked studies, unresolved V genes explain under half, and the rest has no known cause. The V and J calls and the clone size are those of that table, but D and trimming were determined from the DNA. The sample has approximately 350,000 clones on record, roughly 90% of them singletons. The ten largest make up about 7% of the sample.

The CDR3 has 14 amino acids, counting the end cysteine and phenylalanine. Just CDR3 DNA is preserved here, 42 bases in frame from base 1. For CDR1 and CDR2, the germline V gene (reference sequence) lists LNHDA and SQIVND. V is clipped by 4 bases and J by 4 bases, and the sequence between their germline boundaries is 13 bases long. What was sequenced was peripheral blood. The clonotype originates from a woman aged 70 to 79 with COVID-19, enrolled during active disease. The chain is made from TRBV19 and TRBJ1-2; the D gene is perhaps TRBD1, on 5 matching bases. In nucleotide form, the sequence is TGTGCCAGTAGTACCTCGGGGGTCGGCTATGGCTACACCTTC. Its amino acids are CASSTSGVGYGYTF.